This T cell receptor beta chain is drawn from a study of OX40 agonist ivuxolimab in advanced cancers. Whole-study context: Past anti-PD-1, anti-PD-L1 or anti-CTLA-4 therapy was accepted, and roughly 42% had received some. Study observations and caveats: Circulating CD4+ and CD8+ T cells showed clonal expansion by week 6 at 0.1 to 3.0 mg/kg. Expanded clones were, on average, more numerous among CD8+ T cells than CD4+.

Clones were read by immunoSEQ multiplex PCR, and TCRdb kept only the in-frame ones, dropping some. The sample yields 73,000 or so clones, about 82% seen once. This CDR3 is built from 14 residues. Germline-derived CDR1 and CDR2 are SQVTM and ANQGSEA. V was pared by 4 bases and J by 0 bases, with 10 bases between. In the case of this clone: Its antigen is not identified.

The chain recombines TRBV29-1 with TRBJ1-3; D might be TRBD1 (6 bases). The sequence was collected from an adult with an advanced solid tumor such as melanoma, head and neck, liver or kidney cancer. The sequencing used CD4+ or CD8+ T cells sorted from blood, collected in a trial of the OX40 agonist ivuxolimab. CDR3 residues: CSVAARGSGNTIYF. The CDR3 region has the DNA TGCAGCGTTGCGGCCAGGGGCTCTGGAAACACCATATATTTT.